The 15 T cell receptor beta chains listed next were all sequenced from one sample in a study of human T cells and chemical hapten exposure. Time point noted: pre-sensitization, week 0. Treatment meaning: therapeutic diphenylcyclopropenone sensitization with weekly scalp DPC. TCRdb reanalysed the RACE reads using MiXCR and keeps one entry per CDR3 protein. The data show over 35,000 distinct CDR3 sequences, 10% seen once. The sample here was whole blood, taken in connection with sensitization to the hapten diphenylcyclopropenone (DPC). These receptors were taken from a man aged 30-40 years with alopecia areata. Some clones in this sample may be carry-over from other donors' samples.

Judged by abundance, this clonotype is medium-sized. The J gene is TRBJ2-7, the V gene TRBV7-2, with 8 bases that match TRBD2. The CDR3 runs to 14 residues. Trimming at V came to 0 bases and at J to 5 bases, leaving 3 bases not matched to a gene. Germline CDR1 and CDR2: SGHTA and FQGNSA. The CDR3: CASSLAAGANEQYF. CDR3 nucleotide sequence: TGTGCCAGCAGCTTAGCAGCGGGGGCGAACGAGCAGTACTTC.

The chain recombines TRBV6-1 with TRBJ1-2, with D tentatively TRBD1 (5 bases). The V end was cut by 1 base, the J end by 4 bases, with 10 bases between. This CDR3 is built from 14 residues. Germline-derived CDR1 and CDR2 are MNHNS and SASEGT. CDR3 protein: CASSEGRGSYGYTF. CDR3 sequence (DNA): TGTGCCAGCAGTGAAGGGAGGGGTTCCTATGGCTACACCTTC.

This clonotype has ten or more counts. V and J are TRBV29-1 and TRBJ2-3; 7 positions match TRBD1. Germline V lookup: CDR1 SQVTM, CDR2 ANQGSEA. This CDR3 has 15 residues. J lost 5 bases, V lost 3 bases, and 11 bases had no gene match. CDR3 bases: TGCAGCGTTGATCAGCCTCCAGGGGGAGAAGATACGCAGTATTTT. This gives the protein CSVDQPPGGEDTQYF.

This clonotype was found many times. The V and J genes are TRBV28 and TRBJ2-1; the D gene is possibly TRBD2 (6 bases). V lost 7 bases and J lost 0, with 10 bases in between. The CDR3 contains 14 residues. CDR1 and CDR2 (germline): MDHEN, SYDVKM. As DNA, the CDR3 is TGTGCCAGCATGGGCGGGGCCTCCTACAATGAGCAGTTCTTC. It specifies CASMGGASYNEQFF. Variable domain in full (rest from reference TRBV28 and TRBJ2-1): DVKVTQSSRYLVKRTGEKVFLECVQDMDHENMFWYRQDPGLGLRLIYFSYDVKMKEKGDIPEGYSVSREKKERFSLILESASTNQTSMYLCASMGGASYNEQFFGPGTRLTVL.

This clonotype was counted ten times or more. The J gene is TRBJ2-7, the V gene TRBV20-1, with no clear D. The V gene lost 5 bases and the J gene lost 3 bases, with 14 bases spanning the gap. The CDR3 spans 13 residues. Per the germline V gene, CDR1 is DFQATT and CDR2 is SNEGSKA (reference sequence). CDR3 bases: TGCAGTGCTCAGTTCCGGCGGTACTACGAGCAGTACGTC. Translated, it gives CSAQFRRYYEQYV.

V is TRBV7-3 and J is TRBJ1-6; 7 bases match TRBD1. CDR3 length: 13 amino acids. CDR1 is SGHTA, CDR2 FQGTGA, per germline. V dropped 6 bases and J dropped 5; count of bases not matched to a gene: 1. The CDR3 region is CASSTGDNSPLHF. The CDR3 DNA sequence: TGTGCCAGCAGTACAGGGGATAATTCACCCCTCCACTTT.

This clonotype was detected a few times. The chain is built from TRBV11-3 and TRBJ2-5; maybe TRBD1 (6 bases). This CDR3 is 14 amino acids long. Looked up from germline, CDR1 is SGHNT and CDR2 is YENEEA. V shed 1 base and J shed 7 bases, with 13 bases lying between them. In DNA, the CDR3 is TGTGCCAGCAGCTTAGGACAGGTCCTCGGGACCCAGTACTTC. Translating it yields CASSLGQVLGTQYF.

This clonotype showed up many times. CDR3 bases: TGTGCCAGCTTAGGACAGGGGCGATCTAGCACAGATACGCAGTATTTT. This gives the protein CASLGQGRSSTDTQYF. V gene TRBV2 combines with J gene TRBJ2-3; TRBD1 aligns across 9 bases. Germline V lookup: CDR1 SNHLY, CDR2 FYNNEI. CDR3 length: 16 amino acids. The V and J ends lost 8 bases and 0 bases, in that order; junction bases with no gene match: 9. The entire variable domain, with the rest obtained from reference TRBV2 and TRBJ2-3, is as follows: EPEVTQTPSHQVTQMGQEVILRCVPISNHLYFYWYRQILGQKVEFLVSFYNNEISEKSEIFDDQFSVERPDGSNFTLKIRSTKLEDSAMYFCASLGQGRSSTDTQYFGPGTRLTVL.

This clonotype was seen only a few times. The V gene is TRBV11-2, the J gene TRBJ2-1, with no clear D. Germline assignment: CDR1 SGHAT and CDR2 FQNNGV. The V end was cut by 3 bases, the J end by 4 bases, with 10 bases between. This CDR3 region has 14 residues. The CDR3 DNA is TGTGCCAGCAGCTTCCCTGGCAGATACAATGAGCAGTTCTTC. This sequence encodes CASSFPGRYNEQFF.

This clonotype was seen many times. The genes are TRBV2 and TRBJ2-5; TRBD2 aligns across 15 bases. This CDR3 spans 16 amino acids. In germline, CDR1 is SNHLY, CDR2 FYNNEI. The V gene end was trimmed by 11 bases and the J gene end by 5 bases; junction bases not matched to a gene: 12. CDR3 coding DNA: TGTGCCGCCCGGACTAGCGGGGGGGCCGGTTCGGAGACCCAGTACTTC. Encoded protein: CAARTSGGAGSETQYF.

V is TRBV28 and J is TRBJ2-6; no clear D. This CDR3 has 12 residues. Trimming shortened V by 7 bases and J by 6 bases, and 7 bases separated the two germline ends. Looked up from germline, CDR1 is MDHEN and CDR2 is SYDVKM. This chain's CDR3 is CASTNTANVLTF. Here the CDR3 DNA reads TGTGCCAGCACTAATACGGCCAACGTCCTGACTTTC.

The chain carries TRBV10-3 and TRBJ2-3, with TRBD2 matching over 7 bases. Per the germline V gene, CDR1 is ENHRY and CDR2 is SYGVKD. This CDR3 contains 14 residues. J gave up 2 bases and V 10 bases, and 9 bases lay outside the gene matches. The CDR3 sequence is CATEASGNTDTQYF. CDR3 bases: TGTGCCACCGAGGCTAGCGGAAACACAGATACGCAGTATTTT.

This clonotype occurred many times. The chain has TRBV20-1 and TRBJ2-1; 10 bases align to TRBD2. CDR1 is DFQATT and CDR2 is SNEGSKA in the germline V gene (reference sequence). V shed 3 bases, J shed 4 bases, and the junction held 3 bases outside the gene matches. The CDR3 covers 14 residues. CDR3 nucleotides: TGCAGTGCTAGGCGGACTAGCGGATACAATGAGCAGTTCTTC. It codes for CSARRTSGYNEQFF.

There are a few counts of this clonotype. The V gene is TRBV20-1, the J gene TRBJ2-1, with 10 bases matching TRBD2. The CDR3 is 14 residues long. With 6 bases clipped from V and 2 bases from J, the junction kept 4 bases outside the gene matches. The V gene's germline CDR1 is DFQATT and CDR2 SNEGSKA (reference sequence). CDR3 sequence: CSAVSGRTYNEQFF. The CDR3 bases are TGCAGTGCAGTTAGCGGGAGGACCTACAATGAGCAGTTCTTC.

This clonotype was detected ten times or more. This chain uses TRBV6-2 or TRBV6-3 with TRBJ2-7, with D unresolved. The CDR3 spans 14 residues. Germline loops: CDR1 MNHEY, CDR2 SVGEGT. Trimming took off 2 bases at V and 0 bases at J, with 8 bases between the two ends. CDR3 loop: CASSYGGASYEQYF. The CDR3 DNA reads TGTGCCAGCAGTTACGGCGGAGCCTCCTACGAGCAGTACTTC.